The T cell receptor (beta chain) described here comes from a study of cytomegalovirus exposure and HLA in healthy donors (dated by TCRdb to 2017 to 2019). Looking at the study overall: An earlier analysis of roughly 630 of the donors reported 250 to 300 Gb of sequence data and 100 million to 140 million unique TCR beta sequences from 150 million to 200 million T cells. HLA typing covered class I and class II loci at four-digit resolution. On average, approximately 250,000 unique TCR beta nucleotide sequences were sequenced per donor among more than 350 genotyped donors of the cohort, with about 17% of those sequences being non-productive. The study was designed to test whether signatures of past pathogen exposure could be identified by cataloging public T cell receptors. Roughly 300 gigabases of sequencing data and 70 million to 85 million unique TCR sequences were included in an early release covering 500 to 750 HLA-typed donors. Rather than using new phenotypic data, the later analysis identified candidate immune exposures from TCR beta sequences and from how often those sequences occurred across donors. Among the roughly 370 genotyped donors, approximately 77% belonged to the genetic ancestry cluster associated with self-reported Caucasian donors. Typing coverage differed by locus: A, B, C, DRB1 and DQB1 were typed in about 620-640 donors, DQA1 in 500 to 550, DPA1 in nearly 610, and DPB1 in just under 480. Four or five DR-DQ haplotypes were handled as single units for association and clustering because linkage in the cohort was strong. To predict cytomegalovirus infection status, the study brought together high-throughput TCR immunosequencing, statistical association of individual TCRs with disease status, and machine learning. In addition to the first cohort of 650 to 800 subjects, a separate validation cohort of 130 or so different subjects was used. In a later analysis, previously published TCR beta repertoires from some 640 donors were re-analyzed and high-resolution HLA genotyping was added so that TCR occurrence patterns could be studied. The study used immunosequencing to profile the T cell repertoires of 670 or so subjects and linked those repertoires to cytomegalovirus serostatus. A later genetic analysis used genome-wide SNP genotypes for 398 of the 666 donors, treating that subset as a discovery cohort. Donor age, sex, ethnicity and CMV serostatus were compiled together with the repertoire data. An earlier analysis of fewer than 750 of the donors used high-throughput TCR beta sequencing to judge whether each TCR beta V gene segment behaved as functional or pseudogenic. All discovery cohort repertoires had been generated using a single sequencing platform.

In total, approximately 700 healthy bone marrow donors made up the cohort. All cohort members were sampled while nominally healthy, although unrecorded immune exposures were likely present. CMV serostatus was recorded as positive for 250 to 300 and negative for about 50% of the roughly 670 cohort members, whereas no CMV serostatus was recorded for the donor in question. A peripheral blood sample was provided by each donor, and peripheral blood mononuclear cells were used for TCR beta sequencing. Genomic DNA was extracted from the blood cell samples with the Qiagen DNeasy Blood Extraction Kit. In the case of this clone: What this receptor recognizes is not known. No clone much larger than this one lies a single base away; base qualities are absent.

Receptors were amplified or captured by the immunoSEQ multiplex PCR assay. The multiplex PCR relied on a mix of 60 forward primers for TCR Vbeta segments and 13 reverse primers for TCR Jbeta segments. The CDR3 region of rearranged TCR beta genes was amplified from genomic DNA with a multiplex PCR assay. The Illumina HiSeq System was used to sequence the amplified TCR beta libraries as 87-base-pair reads. The source study handled its data this way. A later analysis counted tens of millions of unique TCR beta chains across the approximately 700 repertoires, and some 11 million of these chains were shared by at least two donors. Raw reads were error-corrected and collapsed into unique sequences with a nearest-neighbor algorithm that merged closely related sequences to remove PCR and sequencing errors. To assign V, D and J gene segments, CDR3 sequences were aligned to IMGT reference sequences. For a sequence to be retained, a match of at least six nucleotides was required to both a V gene segment and a J gene segment. Rearrangements were called productive when the CDR3 lacked stop codons and stayed in frame with V and J; all others were non-productive. CDR3 was defined by IMGT convention, running from the second conserved V-encoded cysteine to the conserved J-encoded phenylalanine. In an earlier analysis of around 640 of the donors, sequences lacking an unambiguous match to a single V gene segment were excluded. In an earlier analysis of 587 of the donors, V segments were called functional above 56.7% productive rearrangements and were called segregating when the between-donor standard deviation exceeded 5%. A statistical classification framework was developed to diagnose cytomegalovirus status using the catalog of TCR beta chain sequences. In a later analysis, TCR nucleotide sequences were compared against IMGT/GENE-DB human TR gene sequences so that V and J genes could be assigned. The TCRdist pipeline was used in a later analysis to assign CDR3 sequences and most-parsimonious VDJ recombination scenarios. A later analysis defined each TCR beta chain by its CDR3 amino acid sequence plus V-gene family, and excluded reads lacking a unique V-gene family. To address suspected cross-contamination and a sequencing artifact, a later analysis removed some 620 highly shared, low-generation-probability nucleotide sequences. For each public chain, a later analysis derived a clonal expansion index from normalized ranks of inferred template counts within each repertoire. In a later analysis, generation probabilities were computed with a VDJ recombination model fitted to out-of-frame rearrangements, and the resulting probabilities were checked against IGoR. In a later analysis, TCR-TCR, TCR-HLA and TCR-CMV co-occurrence was scored with hypergeometric tests, and a repertoire-size bias correction was applied to TCR pairs. In a later analysis, false discovery rates were estimated by permuting HLA or CMV assignments 20 times. In a later analysis, co-occurring TCRs were grouped using DBSCAN, and TCRdist sequence similarity was added for clustering within HLA-allele-positive subsets. Repertoires with fewer than 30,000 or more than 120,000 public chains were left out of co-occurrence clustering, as were about 5 repertoires with anomalous nucleotide sharing. TCRdb limited this immuneACCESS table to in-frame rearrangements with V and J called. A share of clones is missing; checked studies link under half to unresolved V genes, and the rest is unexplained. V, J and clone size were drawn from that table, and D and trimming were deduced from the DNA. The sample yields about 130,000 clones; around four fifths were counted once. The ten largest make up about 4.9% of the sample.

The full study reports these points: In a later analysis, HLA-associated TCR beta chains were found to be more clonally expanded and to have lower generation probabilities than equally common non-associated chains. It was suggested by the authors that the approach could potentially be generalized to other disease states and immunological phenotypes. A cluster of highly shared sequence variants was judged likely to represent a technical artifact of the sequencing pipeline. While some public TCRs were present in many individuals, most TCR sequences turned up only very rarely across donors. In a later analysis, several top co-occurrence clusters were reported to appear linked to parvovirus B19, influenza, CMV and Epstein-Barr virus. The classifier was reported to diagnose cytomegalovirus status with high specificity and sensitivity in both the original cohort and the validation cohort. In this cohort, only TCR beta chains were sequenced, and detectable features were limited by the absence of alpha or paired-chain data. Assigning TCR associations to individual alleles was difficult when HLA alleles, especially DR and DQ, strongly co-occurred. A few of the identified cytomegalovirus-associated TCR beta chains were confirmed in vitro to be specific for cytomegalovirus antigens. Compared with the roughly 720-donor mean, donors in an Asian-associated ancestry cluster had fewer N-insertions in productive TCRs, according to a later genetic analysis. An earlier analysis of approximately 540 of the donors showed that most TCR beta V segments appeared in productive rearrangements either about 87% or about 30% of the time, which broadly matched IMGT annotations. HLA typing was unavailable for some donors at each locus, so association tests used only the typed subset. The study gave a list of 150 to 200 TCR beta chains associated with cytomegalovirus. According to a later analysis, most CMV-associated TCR beta chains appeared to be HLA-restricted, and the HLA associations seemed to be driven largely by CMV exposure. Because counts were too low, under 20 rarely observed V segments, including chromosome 9 orphons, were left out of the earlier analysis of a few hundred of the donors. A further reported finding was that TCR beta sequences accurately predicted the HLA-A and HLA-B alleles for most subjects in the first cohort. CMV serostatus was the only immune exposure information available for the cohort. Correlated functional status among segregating V segments might be attributable to linkage disequilibrium, but an unknown experimental factor could not be ruled out. Specific HLA alleles were associated with 16,951 TCR beta sequences at a false discovery rate of 0.05 in a later analysis. Presence/absence analyses assumed roughly uniform sequencing depth across donors, an assumption that may not hold. A later genetic analysis associated a missense DCLRE1C variant with V-gene and J-gene trimming of TCR beta chains, and an independent cohort replicated the association. A later analysis found that TCR association rates varied across HLA loci, with DRB1 alleles showing the most associated TCRs and HLA-C alleles the fewest.

Material for sequencing was PBMCs. This TCR came from a man aged 25 to 40 in good health.

The DNA reads TGTGCCAGCAGCCCCGGTGGTAGCGCGGGAGCAGGAGAGACCCAGTACTTC. Translated, this is CASSPGGSAGAGETQYF. The rearrangement combines TRBV7-9 with TRBJ2-5; 7 of the junction bases match TRBD2. The germline V and J ends show losses of 5 bases and 4 bases respectively, and no gene match explains 16 bases of the junction. CDR1 SEHNR and CDR2 FQNEAQ are derived from the germline V gene (reference sequence). The CDR3 sequence holds 17 residues, the cysteine and phenylalanine included. The read is trimmed to its CDR3 DNA, 51 bases read in frame from base 1.